A single sample gave rise to the 2 T cell receptor beta chains below, sequenced in a study of blood T cell repertoires in COVID-19. Profiling relied on immunoSEQ multiplex PCR, and the TCRdb table lists in-frame clones only, not all of them. The table shows a few hundred thousand clones, with roughly nine tenths occurring only once. Material: PBMCs or T cells enriched from blood (not recorded which). These receptors came from a woman aged 40 to 55 who had been exposed to COVID-19.

Only one count was recorded for this clone. The chain uses TRBV7-9 and TRBJ1-1; D is perhaps TRBD1 (5 bases). The germline CDR1 and CDR2 sequences are SEHNR and FQNEAQ (reference sequence). The germline V and J ends were trimmed by 1 base and 10 bases, with 13 bases remaining between them. The length of the CDR3 is 13 residues. This CDR3 reads CASSLEEGSGAFF. CDR3 DNA: TGTGCCAGCAGCTTAGAGGAGGGGTCGGGAGCTTTCTTT. Using reference TRBV7-9 and TRBJ1-1 for the parts outside the CDR3, the full variable domain is DTGVSQNPRHKITKRGQNVTFRCDPISEHNRLYWYRQTLGQGPEFLTYFQNEAQLEKSRLLSDRFSAERPKGSFSTLEIQRTEQGDSAMYLCASSLEEGSGAFFGQGTRLTVV.

This clone appeared once. V usage is TRBV12-3 or TRBV12-4 and J usage is TRBJ2-1; maybe TRBD1 (6 bases). Deletions cut 6 bases from V and 10 bases from J, with 13 bases between. The CDR3 length is 12 residues. CDR3 in DNA: TGTGCCAGCAGCTTACCAGGGACAGAGCAGTTCTTC. Translating gives CASSLPGTEQFF.